This TCR beta chain derives from a study of blood T cell repertoires in COVID-19. About the research overall: The origin of the acute and convalescent COVID-19 samples was the United States, Italy and Spain. Sample material is recorded as cDNA or gDNA derived from T cells, B-cell-depleted T cells, or PBMCs.

In the study's own analysis: It was from reference gene primer amplification that nucleated cell counts were estimated. Using immunoSEQ multiplex PCR, the repertoire was profiled, and TCRdb retains in-frame clones only, with some absent. Clone size and V and J calls were adopted from that table, with D and trimming inferred from the DNA. The data hold about 500,000 clones, with approximately 91% observed a single time. Germline V gene sequence: CDR1 SGHKS, CDR2 YYEKEE (reference sequence). J gave up 3 bases and V 4 bases, and 4 bases lay outside the gene matches. The CDR3 spans 15 residues. The sequenced sample was peripheral blood. The genes are TRBV5-5 and TRBJ2-3; 11 nucleotides agree with TRBD1. The clonotype originates from a woman aged 45 to 65 with COVID-19, enrolled during active disease. The CDR3 loop is CASSPGTGGTDTQYF. For the CDR3, the DNA is TGTGCCAGCAGCCCCGGGACAGGGGGAACAGATACGCAGTATTTT.